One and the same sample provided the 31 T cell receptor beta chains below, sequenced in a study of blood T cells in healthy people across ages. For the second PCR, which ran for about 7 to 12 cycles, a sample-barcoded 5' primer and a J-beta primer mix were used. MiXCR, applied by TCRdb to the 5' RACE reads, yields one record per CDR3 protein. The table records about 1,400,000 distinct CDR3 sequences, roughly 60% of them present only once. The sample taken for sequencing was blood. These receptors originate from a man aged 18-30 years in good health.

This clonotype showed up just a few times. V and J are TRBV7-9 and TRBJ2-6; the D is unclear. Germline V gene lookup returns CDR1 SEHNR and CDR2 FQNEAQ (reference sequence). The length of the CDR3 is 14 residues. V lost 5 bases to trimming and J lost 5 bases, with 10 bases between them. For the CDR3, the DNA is TGTGCCAGCAGCGGGGAAGACCGGGCCAACGTCCTGACTTTC. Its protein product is CASSGEDRANVLTF.

The CDR3 here is CASSGWDQETQYF. The CDR3 DNA reads TGTGCCAGTTCGGGGTGGGATCAAGAGACCCAGTACTTC. The chain is built from TRBV6-2 or TRBV6-3 and TRBJ2-7; a possible D gene is TRBD2 (5 bases). Matching the DNA end better, TRBJ2-5 makes the J call doubtful. CDR1 MNHEY and CDR2 SVGEGT come from the germline V gene. This CDR3 region has 13 residues.

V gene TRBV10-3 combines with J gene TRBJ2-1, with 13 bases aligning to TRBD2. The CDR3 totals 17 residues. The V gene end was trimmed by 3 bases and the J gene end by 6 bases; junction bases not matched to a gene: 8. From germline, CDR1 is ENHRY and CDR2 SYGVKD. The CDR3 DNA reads TGTGCCATCAGTGATCCCACTAGCGGGGGGGAGGTCAATGAGCAGTTCTTC. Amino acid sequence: CAISDPTSGGEVNEQFF.

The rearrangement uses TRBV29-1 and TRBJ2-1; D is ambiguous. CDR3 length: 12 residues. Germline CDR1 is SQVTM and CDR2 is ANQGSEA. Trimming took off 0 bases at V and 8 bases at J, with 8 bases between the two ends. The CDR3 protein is CSVEEIVHEQFF. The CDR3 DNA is TGCAGCGTTGAAGAGATAGTCCATGAGCAGTTCTTC.

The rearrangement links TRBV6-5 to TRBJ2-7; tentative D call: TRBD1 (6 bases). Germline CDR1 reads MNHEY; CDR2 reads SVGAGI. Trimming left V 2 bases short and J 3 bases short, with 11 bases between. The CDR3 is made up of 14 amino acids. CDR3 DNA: TGTGCCAGCAGTTACATACAGGGATTCTACGAGCAGTACTTC. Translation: CASSYIQGFYEQYF.

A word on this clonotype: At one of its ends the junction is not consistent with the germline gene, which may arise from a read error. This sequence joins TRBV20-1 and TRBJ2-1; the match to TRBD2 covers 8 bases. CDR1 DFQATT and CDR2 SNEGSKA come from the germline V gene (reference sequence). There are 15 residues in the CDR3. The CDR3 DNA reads TGCAGTGCTAGGAAAAGCGGGAGCTCCTACAATGGGCAGTTCTTC. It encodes CSARKSGSSYNGQFF.

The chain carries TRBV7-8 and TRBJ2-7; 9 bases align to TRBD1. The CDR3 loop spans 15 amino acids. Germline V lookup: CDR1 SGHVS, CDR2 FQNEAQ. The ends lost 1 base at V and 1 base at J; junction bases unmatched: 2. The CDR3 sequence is CASSLEGQGSYEQYF. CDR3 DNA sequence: TGTGCCAGCAGCTTAGAGGGACAGGGTTCCTACGAGCAGTACTTC.

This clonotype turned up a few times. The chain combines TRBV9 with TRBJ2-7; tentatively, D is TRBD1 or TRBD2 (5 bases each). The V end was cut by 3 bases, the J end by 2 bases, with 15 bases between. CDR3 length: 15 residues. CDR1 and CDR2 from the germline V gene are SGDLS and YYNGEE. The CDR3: CASSAEEGATYEQYF. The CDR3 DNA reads TGTGCCAGCAGCGCGGAGGAAGGGGCGACCTACGAGCAGTACTTC.

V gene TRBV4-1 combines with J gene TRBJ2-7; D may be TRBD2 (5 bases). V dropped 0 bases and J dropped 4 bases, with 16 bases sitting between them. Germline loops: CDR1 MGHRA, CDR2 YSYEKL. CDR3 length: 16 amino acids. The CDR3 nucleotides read TGCGCCAGCAGCCAAGAAGAGGGCACCTTAGGTTACGAGCAGTACTTC. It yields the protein CASSQEEGTLGYEQYF.

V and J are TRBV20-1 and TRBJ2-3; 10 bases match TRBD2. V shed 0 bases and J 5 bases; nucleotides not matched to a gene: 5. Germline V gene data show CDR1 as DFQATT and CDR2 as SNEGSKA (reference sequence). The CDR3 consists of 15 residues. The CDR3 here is CSAREAGGLGDTQYF. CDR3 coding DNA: TGCAGTGCTAGAGAAGCGGGGGGGTTAGGAGATACGCAGTATTTT.

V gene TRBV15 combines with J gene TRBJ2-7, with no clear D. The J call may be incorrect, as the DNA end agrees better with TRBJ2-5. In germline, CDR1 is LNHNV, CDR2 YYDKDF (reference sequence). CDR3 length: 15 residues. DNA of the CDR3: TGTGCCACCAGCAGAGATTCCGGGTTTGGAGAGACCCAGTACTTC. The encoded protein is CATSRDSGFGETQYF.

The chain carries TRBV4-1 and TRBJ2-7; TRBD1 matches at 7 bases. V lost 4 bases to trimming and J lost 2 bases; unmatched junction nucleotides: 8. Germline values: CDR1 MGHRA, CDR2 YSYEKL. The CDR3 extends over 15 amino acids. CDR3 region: CASSPIPGQPYEQYF. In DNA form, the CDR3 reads TGCGCCAGCAGCCCGATCCCGGGACAGCCCTACGAGCAGTACTTC.

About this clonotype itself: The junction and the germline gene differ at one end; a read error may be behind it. The CDR3 DNA sequence: TGCGCCAGCAGGGACGGACAGATACGCCAAGCGACCCAGTACTTC. This encodes CASRDGQIRQATQYF. V is TRBV5-1 and J is TRBJ2-5, with TRBD1 as a possible D gene (6 bases). CDR3 length: 15 amino acids. Germline assignment: CDR1 SGHRS and CDR2 YFSETQ.

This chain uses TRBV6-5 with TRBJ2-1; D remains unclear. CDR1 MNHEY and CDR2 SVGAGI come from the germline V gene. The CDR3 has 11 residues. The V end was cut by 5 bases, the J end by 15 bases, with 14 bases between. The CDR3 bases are TGTGCCAGCAGTGGGTCGGGCTATCGGTTCTTC. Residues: CASSGSGYRFF.

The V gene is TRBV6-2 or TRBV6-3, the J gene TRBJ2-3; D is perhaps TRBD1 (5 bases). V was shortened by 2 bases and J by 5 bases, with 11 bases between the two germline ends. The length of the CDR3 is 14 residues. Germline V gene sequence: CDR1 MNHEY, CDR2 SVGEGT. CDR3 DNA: TGTGCCAGCAGTTACGGGGCAGTACTAGATACGCAGTATTTT. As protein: CASSYGAVLDTQYF.

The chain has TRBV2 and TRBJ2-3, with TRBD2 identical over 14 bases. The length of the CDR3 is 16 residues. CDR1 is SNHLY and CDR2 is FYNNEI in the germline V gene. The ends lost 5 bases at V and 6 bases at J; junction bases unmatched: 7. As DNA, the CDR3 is TGTGCCAGCAGTTTGACTAGCGGGAGGGTCCTCGATACGCAGTATTTT. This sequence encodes CASSLTSGRVLDTQYF. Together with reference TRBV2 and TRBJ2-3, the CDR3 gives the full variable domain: EPEVTQTPSHQVTQMGQEVILRCVPISNHLYFYWYRQILGQKVEFLVSFYNNEISEKSEIFDDQFSVERPDGSNFTLKIRSTKLEDSAMYFCASSLTSGRVLDTQYFGPGTRLTVL.

The CDR3 loop reads CASSQDSSGNTIYF. The DNA of the CDR3 is TGTGCCAGCAGCCAAGACAGCTCTGGAAACACCATATATTTT. This chain joins TRBV14 and TRBJ1-3; D ambiguous. With 0 bases removed from V and 0 bases from J, the gap between germline ends came to 3 bases. The CDR3 runs 14 residues. In germline, CDR1 is SGHDN, CDR2 FVKESK. The full variable domain, its missing parts supplied by reference TRBV14 and TRBJ1-3, is EAGVTQFPSHSVIEKGQTVTLRCDPISGHDNLYWYRRVMGKEIKFLLHFVKESKQDESGMPNNRFLAERTGGTYSTLKVQPAELEDSGVYFCASSQDSSGNTIYFGEGSWLTVV.

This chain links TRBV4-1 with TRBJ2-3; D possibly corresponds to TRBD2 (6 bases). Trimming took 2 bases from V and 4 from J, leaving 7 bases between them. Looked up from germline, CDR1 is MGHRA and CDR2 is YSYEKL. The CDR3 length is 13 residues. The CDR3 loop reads CASSQPGADTQYF. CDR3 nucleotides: TGCGCCAGCAGCCAACCGGGAGCAGATACGCAGTATTTT.

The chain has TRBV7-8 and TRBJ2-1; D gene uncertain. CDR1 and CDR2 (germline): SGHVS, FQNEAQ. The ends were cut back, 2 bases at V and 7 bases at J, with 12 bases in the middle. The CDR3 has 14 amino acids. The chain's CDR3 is CASSLIGQTNEQFF. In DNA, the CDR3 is TGTGCCAGCAGCTTAATTGGTCAAACTAATGAGCAGTTCTTC.

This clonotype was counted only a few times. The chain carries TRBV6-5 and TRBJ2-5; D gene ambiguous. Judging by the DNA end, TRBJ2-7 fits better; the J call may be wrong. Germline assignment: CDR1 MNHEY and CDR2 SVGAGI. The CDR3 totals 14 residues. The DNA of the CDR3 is TGTGCCAGCAGCGAAACCGACGAGACCGACGAGCAGTACTTC. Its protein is CASSETDETDEQYF.

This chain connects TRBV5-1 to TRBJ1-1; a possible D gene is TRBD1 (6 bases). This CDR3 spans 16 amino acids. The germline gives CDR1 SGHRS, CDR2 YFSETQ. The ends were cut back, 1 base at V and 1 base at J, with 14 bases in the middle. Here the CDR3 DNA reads TGCGCCAGCAGCTTGCTGGGGACAACAAAGAACACTGAAGCTTTCTTT. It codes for CASSLLGTTKNTEAFF. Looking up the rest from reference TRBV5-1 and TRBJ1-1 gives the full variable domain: KAGVTQTPRYLIKTRGQQVTLSCSPISGHRSVSWYQQTPGQGLQFLFEYFSETQRNKGNFPGRFSGRQFSNSRSEMNVSTLELGDSALYLCASSLLGTTKNTEAFFGQGTRLTVV.

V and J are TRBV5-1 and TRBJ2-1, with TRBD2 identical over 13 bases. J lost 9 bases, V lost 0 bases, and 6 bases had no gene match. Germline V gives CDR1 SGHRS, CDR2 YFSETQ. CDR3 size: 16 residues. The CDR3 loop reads CASSLEGLAGVGEQFF. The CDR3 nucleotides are TGCGCCAGCAGCTTGGAAGGACTAGCGGGGGTCGGTGAGCAGTTCTTC.

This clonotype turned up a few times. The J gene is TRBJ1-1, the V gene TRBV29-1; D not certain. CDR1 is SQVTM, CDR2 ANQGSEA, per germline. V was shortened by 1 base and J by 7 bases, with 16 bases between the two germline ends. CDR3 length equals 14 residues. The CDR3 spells CSVEGWAGFGEAFF. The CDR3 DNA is TGCAGCGTTGAAGGATGGGCGGGGTTTGGTGAAGCTTTCTTT.

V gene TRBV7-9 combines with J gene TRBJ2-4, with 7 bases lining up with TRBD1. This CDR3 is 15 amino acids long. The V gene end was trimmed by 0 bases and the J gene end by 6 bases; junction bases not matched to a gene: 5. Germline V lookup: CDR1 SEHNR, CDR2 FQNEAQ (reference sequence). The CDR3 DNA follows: TGTGCCAGCAGCTTAGCCAACCGGGACAGAAACATTCAGTACTTC. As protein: CASSLANRDRNIQYF.

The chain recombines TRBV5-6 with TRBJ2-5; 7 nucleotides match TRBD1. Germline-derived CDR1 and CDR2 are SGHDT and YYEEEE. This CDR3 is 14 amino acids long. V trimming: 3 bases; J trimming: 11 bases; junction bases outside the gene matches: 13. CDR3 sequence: CASSWLTGRNEQYF. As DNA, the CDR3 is TGTGCCAGCAGCTGGCTGACAGGGCGTAATGAGCAGTACTTC.

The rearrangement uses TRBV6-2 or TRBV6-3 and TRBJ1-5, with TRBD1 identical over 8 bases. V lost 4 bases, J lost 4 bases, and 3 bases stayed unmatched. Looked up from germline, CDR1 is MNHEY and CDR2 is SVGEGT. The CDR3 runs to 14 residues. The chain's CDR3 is CASSLGQANQPQHF. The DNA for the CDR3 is TGTGCCAGCAGTTTGGGACAGGCGAATCAGCCCCAGCATTTT.

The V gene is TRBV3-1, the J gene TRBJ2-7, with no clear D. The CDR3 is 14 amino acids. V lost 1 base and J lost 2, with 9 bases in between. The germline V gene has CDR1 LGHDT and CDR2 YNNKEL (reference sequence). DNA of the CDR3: TGTGCCAGCAGCCAAGTACCAAGCACCTACGAGCAGTACTTC. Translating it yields CASSQVPSTYEQYF.

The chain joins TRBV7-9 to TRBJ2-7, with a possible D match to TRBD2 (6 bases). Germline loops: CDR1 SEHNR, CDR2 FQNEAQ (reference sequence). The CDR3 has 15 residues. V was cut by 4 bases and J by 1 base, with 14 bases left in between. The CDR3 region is CASSYPWGDSYEQYF. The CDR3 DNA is TGTGCCAGCAGCTATCCGTGGGGGGATTCCTACGAGCAGTACTTC.

Here the CDR3 DNA reads TGTGCCAGTAGAGGCAGGGTCGGCTACACCTTC. Translated: CASRGRVGYTF. This chain connects TRBV19 to TRBJ1-2, with D possibly matching TRBD1 (5 bases). CDR1 and CDR2 (germline): LNHDA, SQIVND (reference sequence). The V end lost 6 bases, the J end lost 8 bases, and 10 bases lay between the germline ends. CDR3 length: 11 residues.

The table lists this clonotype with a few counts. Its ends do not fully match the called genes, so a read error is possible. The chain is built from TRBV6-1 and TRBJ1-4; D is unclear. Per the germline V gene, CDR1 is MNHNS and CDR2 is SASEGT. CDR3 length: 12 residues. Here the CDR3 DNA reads TGTGCTAGCAGTGAAGTGGGCGAAAAACTGTTTTTT. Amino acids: CASSEVGEKLFF.

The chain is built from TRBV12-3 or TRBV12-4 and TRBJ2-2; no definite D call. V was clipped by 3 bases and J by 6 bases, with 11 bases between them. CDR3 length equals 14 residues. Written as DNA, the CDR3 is TGTGCCAGCAGTTTTTTAACGGGTTCCGGGGAGCTGTTTTTT. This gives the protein CASSFLTGSGELFF.